This is a list of T cell receptor beta chains from one sample in a study of blood T cell repertoires in COVID-19. Clones were sequenced by immunoSEQ multiplex PCR, and TCRdb holds only the in-frame ones, with some missing. Of roughly 91,000 clones in the sample, around 80% were seen once. The specimen sequenced was peripheral blood. These receptor sequences come from a woman of 80 years or more with acute or convalescent COVID-19. Both conserved end residues are part of each CDR3. A D gene is named only where the DNA matches it firmly. A clone size is listed for some rows: how often the clone was seen (once, few, many), or a class if it is expanded.

v_gene	d_gene	abundance	j_gene	CDR3nt	CDR3aa
TRBV28	.	.	TRBJ2-5	TGTGCCAGCAGTTCCCCGGGTAGCGGTTGGGAGACCCAGTACTTC	CASSSPGSGWETQYF
TRBV5-1	TRBD1	.	TRBJ1-1	TGCGCCAGCACCTCCGGACAGGGACCAAGGGCTTTCTTT	CASTSGQGPRAFF
TRBV28	.	.	TRBJ1-2	TGTGCCAGCAGTTTCCCAGGGCGCGGTGGCTACACCTTC	CASSFPGRGGYTF
TRBV5-1	TRBD2	.	TRBJ2-1	TGCGCCAGCAGCTTCTTTCCGGGACTAATCGACAATGAGCAGTTCTTC	CASSFFPGLIDNEQFF
TRBV6-5	TRBD2	.	TRBJ2-3	TGTGCCAGCAGTAGCGGGGCCGGCACAGATACGCAGTATTTT	CASSSGAGTDTQYF
TRBV27	.	.	TRBJ2-2	TGTGCCAGCACCAGGGCAATGAACACCGGGGAGCTGTTTTTT	CASTRAMNTGELFF
TRBV10-2	TRBD1	.	TRBJ1-1	TGCGCCAGCAGTGAGAGGACAGGGAAGTTGACTGAAGCTTTCTTT	CASSERTGKLTEAFF
TRBV11-1	TRBD2	.	TRBJ2-3	TGTGCCAGCAGCCCCGGGACTAGCGGGGGCACAGATACGCAGTATTTT	CASSPGTSGGTDTQYF
TRBV9	TRBD1	.	TRBJ1-2	TGTGCCAGCAGCCCGCGACAGGGAGGCGGCTACACCTTC	CASSPRQGGGYTF
TRBV2	.	.	TRBJ1-5	TGTGCCAGCAGGGAGGGATTGAATCAGCCCCAGCATTTT	CASREGLNQPQHF
TRBV5-1	TRBD2	.	TRBJ2-3	TGCGCCAGCAGCTTGGAACGGGGGGGAGGCACAGATACGCAGTATTTT	CASSLERGGGTDTQYF
TRBV19	TRBD1	.	TRBJ1-2	TGTGCCAGTACCCCCCCCACCCTCCGGACAGGGGAGCGGGGCTACACCTTC	CASTPPTLRTGERGYTF
TRBV18	TRBD2	.	TRBJ2-3	TGTGCCAGCTCACCCCCGGGACTAGCGGGAATCACAGATACGCAGTATTTT	CASSPPGLAGITDTQYF
TRBV19	TRBD1	few	TRBJ1-2	TGTGCCAGTAGTTACAGGGGAGCGCCGAATGGCTACACCTTC	CASSYRGAPNGYTF
TRBV5-1	TRBD2	.	TRBJ2-7	TGCGCCAGCAGCTCGGAAGGGAGGGATACTGGCGAGCAGTACTTC	CASSSEGRDTGEQYF
TRBV5-1	TRBD1	few	TRBJ2-3	TGCGCCAGCGCGGGGATGGGACAGGGGACCGATACGCAGTATTTT	CASAGMGQGTDTQYF
TRBV25-1	.	few	TRBJ1-1	TGTGCCAGCCATAAAGGGGGTTTAACTGAAGCTTTCTTT	CASHKGGLTEAFF
TRBV20-1	TRBD1	.	TRBJ1-1	TGCCTGATAGGGGGACAGAGAGCTTTCTTT	CLIGGQRAFF
TRBV28	.	.	TRBJ1-1	TGTGCCAGCAAACAGGGAGGGGCTTTCTTT	CASKQGGAFF
TRBV28	TRBD1	.	TRBJ2-2	TGTGCCAGCATTCCAGGGGGCGGAAACACCGGGGAGCTGTTTTTT	CASIPGGGNTGELFF
TRBV7-9	.	.	TRBJ2-7	TGTGCCAGCAGCTTAGCGGACAGCTCCTACGAGCAGTACTTC	CASSLADSSYEQYF
TRBV9	TRBD1	.	TRBJ1-1	TGTGCCAGCAGCCGGGGGCACGGACAGGGGGCTACGAGGACTGAAGCTTTCTTT	CASSRGHGQGATRTEAFF
TRBV3-1/TRBV3-2	TRBD2	.	TRBJ2-7	TGTGCCAGCAGCCCACGGGGGGTTAGTCTGCGGGGGACCTACGAGCAGTACTTC	CASSPRGVSLRGTYEQYF
TRBV10-1	TRBD1	few	TRBJ2-7	TGCGCCAGCAGTGAGTCCGGGACAGGGAGATTCGAGCAGTACTTC	CASSESGTGRFEQYF
TRBV6-5	.	.	TRBJ1-1	TGTGCCAGCAGTTCCCGAGAGGCCTCGAACACTGAAGCTTTCTTT	CASSSREASNTEAFF
TRBV20-1	TRBD1	.	TRBJ2-1	TGCAGTGCTAGTTCCGGGACAGGGATGGGGAATGAGCAGTTCTTC	CSASSGTGMGNEQFF
TRBV7-9	.	.	TRBJ1-6	TGTGCCAGCAGCTTAGCCACAGGGTACATCTCACCCCTCCACTTT	CASSLATGYISPLHF
TRBV6-5	.	once	TRBJ1-1	TGTGCCAGCAGGACAGCTCGGGGGATTGAAGCTTTCTTT	CASRTARGIEAFF
TRBV3-1/TRBV3-2	TRBD1	.	TRBJ2-1	TGTGCCAGCAGCCAAGCTAAAGGGGGACAGGGAGGTGAGCAGTTCTTC	CASSQAKGGQGGEQFF
TRBV6-5	TRBD2	.	TRBJ2-7	TGTGCCAGCAGGACTAGCGGGGACTACGAGCAGTACTTC	CASRTSGDYEQYF
TRBV24-1	.	.	TRBJ1-2	TGTGCCACCAGTGATTTGCGTGGCTACACCTTC	CATSDLRGYTF
TRBV5-1	.	.	TRBJ2-3	TGCGCCAGCAGCTTCTCGACAGCATTCACAGATACGCAGTATTTT	CASSFSTAFTDTQYF
TRBV9	TRBD2	.	TRBJ2-7	TGTGCCAGCAGCGTCGGGACTAGCGGCGCCTACGAGCAGTACTTC	CASSVGTSGAYEQYF
TRBV4-2	TRBD1	.	TRBJ2-5	TGTGCCAGCAGCCAAGAAGGGGGACAGGGTAGTCAAGAGACCCAGTACTTC	CASSQEGGQGSQETQYF
TRBV4-1	TRBD2	once	TRBJ2-5	TGCGCCAGCAGCCAGGGGGGGACCGCCAGCGGGGAGACCCAGTACTTC	CASSQGGTASGETQYF
TRBV6-6	.	.	TRBJ2-2	TGTGCCAGCAGTGGCCTTGGCGGGGAGCTGTTTTTT	CASSGLGGELFF